What follows is one T cell receptor (beta chain) and its context. What it binds is unknown. The record originates from a study of post-analysis software for immune sequencing data. Study-wide findings and caveats: When patients were compared with controls, 5 or 6 TRBV segments were more frequent, TRBV5-6, TRBV5-1 and TRBV20-1 among them. Diversity measured as normalized Chao1 was significantly lower in multiple sclerosis patients than in controls.

The CDR3 sequence is 16 residues long. The germline V gene has CDR1 SGHDN and CDR2 FVKESK. The V end lost 1 base, the J end lost 2 bases, and 14 bases lay between the germline ends. Carried by the TCR beta cDNA libraries were unique molecular identifiers. T cells numbering about 0.85 to 10 million yielded cDNA molecules that totaled about 500,000. A single record per CDR3 protein comes from TCRdb applying MiXCR to the PCR reads. There are under 900,000 distinct CDR3 sequences in the sample; roughly 50% occur only once, and 4% to 5.5% lies in the top ten. This receptor was obtained from a girl aged 10 to 17 with multiple sclerosis. The sequenced sample was blood. The chain is built from TRBV14 and TRBJ1-1, with D maybe TRBD1 (6 bases). This chain's CDR3 is CASSQGKTGLNTEAFF. CDR3 in DNA: TGTGCCAGCAGCCAAGGGAAGACAGGATTAAACACTGAAGCTTTCTTT. The full variable domain, its missing parts supplied by reference TRBV14 and TRBJ1-1, is EAGVTQFPSHSVIEKGQTVTLRCDPISGHDNLYWYRRVMGKEIKFLLHFVKESKQDESGMPNNRFLAERTGGTYSTLKVQPAELEDSGVYFCASSQGKTGLNTEAFFGQGTRLTVV.